These 15 T cell receptor beta chains came from one sample sequenced in a study of OX40 agonist ivuxolimab in advanced cancers. The data were produced by immunoSEQ multiplex PCR, yet TCRdb's version contains in-frame clones alone and is incomplete. This repertoire shows 100,000 to 150,000 clones, approximately 90% found once; its top ten account for roughly 1.1%. The sequencing here drew on CD4+ or CD8+ T cells sorted from blood, taken in a trial of the OX40 agonist ivuxolimab. The receptors come from an adult with an advanced solid tumor such as melanoma, head and neck, liver or kidney cancer.

Concerning this clone: Mismatch with germline at one junction end may stem from a read error. The rearrangement links TRBV18 to TRBJ2-2; TRBD2 matches 8 bases. The germline V gene encodes CDR1 KGHSH and CDR2 LQKENI. The CDR3 is made up of 17 amino acids. The CDR3 DNA is TGTGCCAGCCCACCGAATTATAGCGGGGCGAACACCGGGGAGCTGTTTTTT. This gives the protein CASPPNYSGANTGELFF.

The chain carries TRBV5-1 and TRBJ1-2; no definite D call. The CDR3 length is 16 residues. From germline, CDR1 is SGHRS and CDR2 YFSETQ. Trimming pared 1 base from V and 8 bases from J, leaving 21 bases between. For the CDR3, the DNA is TGCGCCAGCAGCTTGATTTCGGTCAGCCGGGATACAGGCTACACCTTC. Translated, it gives CASSLISVSRDTGYTF.

The chain employs TRBV11-3 and TRBJ2-5, with D hard to call. Germline V gene sequence: CDR1 SGHNT, CDR2 YENEEA. The CDR3 is 12 amino acids. The V end was cut by 7 bases, the J end by 5 bases, with 11 bases between. CDR3 in DNA: TGTGCCAGCACATCCGTTGGGGAGACCCAGTACTTC. Its translation is CASTSVGETQYF.

V is TRBV10-3 and J is TRBJ2-1, with no clear D. The V and J ends lost 5 bases and 0 bases respectively, with 11 bases between them. The CDR3 sequence is 15 residues long. Germline CDR1 ENHRY, CDR2 SYGVKD. The CDR3: CAISRIASSYNEQFF. As DNA, the CDR3 is TGTGCCATCAGTAGGATCGCCAGCTCCTACAATGAGCAGTTCTTC.

The chain combines TRBV18 with TRBJ2-1, with TRBD2 matching 9 bases. The trim removed 2 bases at V and 8 bases at J, leaving 7 bases unmatched. The CDR3 is 15 residues long. Germline V lookup: CDR1 KGHSH, CDR2 LQKENI. CDR3 bases: TGTGCCAGCTCACCAGTTAGCGGGAGAGGAGATGAGCAGTTCTTC. Protein: CASSPVSGRGDEQFF.

The V gene is TRBV5-1, the J gene TRBJ2-7, with D unresolved. V shed 0 bases and J shed 2 bases, with 9 bases lying between them. Germline CDR1 and CDR2: SGHRS and YFSETQ. The CDR3 loop spans 14 amino acids. CDR3 loop: CASSLAGLAYEQYF. The DNA for the CDR3 is TGCGCCAGCAGCTTGGCCGGCCTTGCCTACGAGCAGTACTTC.

In nucleotides, the CDR3 is TGTGCCAGTAGTTCTGACAGAGATAATGAAAAACTGTTTTTT. It encodes CASSSDRDNEKLFF. The J gene is TRBJ1-4, the V gene TRBV19; maybe TRBD1 (5 bases). Germline V gene lookup returns CDR1 LNHDA and CDR2 SQIVND (reference sequence). The CDR3 covers 14 residues. V was shortened by 5 bases and J by 4 bases, with 11 bases between the two germline ends.

This chain joins TRBV27 and TRBJ2-3, with D maybe TRBD2 (6 bases). The V gene lost 2 bases and the J gene lost 4 bases, with 10 bases spanning the gap. CDR3 length equals 14 residues. Germline-derived CDR1 and CDR2 are MNHEY and SMNVEV (reference sequence). The CDR3 is CASSLRPGADTQYF. CDR3 nucleotides: TGTGCCAGCAGTTTAAGGCCGGGGGCAGATACGCAGTATTTT.

CDR3 region: CASSPSTDTQYF. The CDR3 DNA reads as TGTGCCAGCAGCCCGTCAACAGATACGCAGTATTTT. The gene calls are TRBV14 and TRBJ2-3; D ambiguous. Per germline, CDR1 SGHDN and CDR2 FVKESK. With 4 bases removed from V and 3 bases from J, the gap between germline ends came to 5 bases. The CDR3 length is 12 residues.

A single count supports this clone. The CDR3 spells CASSQGLRASPLHF. CDR3 nucleotide sequence: TGTGCCAGCAGTCAAGGCCTCAGGGCTTCACCCCTCCACTTT. The J gene is TRBJ1-6, the V gene TRBV28, with D possibly matching TRBD1 (5 bases). Per germline, CDR1 MDHEN and CDR2 SYDVKM. V lost 5 bases, J lost 9 bases, and 14 bases lay in between. The CDR3 length is 14 residues.

In this sample, this clone turned up once. This chain connects TRBV2 to TRBJ1-1, with 10 bases aligning to TRBD1. V lost 6 bases, J lost 5 bases, and 6 bases stayed unmatched. The CDR3 sequence is 14 residues long. Germline CDR1 SNHLY, CDR2 FYNNEI. CDR3 residues: CASSRTGGRTEAFF. The CDR3 nucleotides read TGTGCCAGCAGCCGGACAGGGGGGAGGACTGAAGCTTTCTTT.

The chain joins TRBV4-1 to TRBJ2-3, with TRBD2 matching 14 bases. J lost 6 bases, V lost 3 bases, and 8 bases had no gene match. The CDR3 sequence is 17 residues long. CDR1 is MGHRA, CDR2 YSYEKL, per germline. The CDR3 region has the DNA TGCGCCAGCAGCCATTACGGGACTAGCGGGAGATCGGATACGCAGTATTTT. Its protein product is CASSHYGTSGRSDTQYF.

The gene calls are TRBV5-6 and TRBJ2-7; 13 bases agree with TRBD2. This CDR3 has 16 amino acids. The J segment lost 7 bases and the V segment lost 4 bases, leaving 11 bases of the junction unmatched. Germline-derived CDR1 and CDR2 are SGHDT and YYEEEE. The CDR3 bases are TGTGCCAGCAGCCCGCCCGGGACTAGCGGGATCCTTGAGCAGTACTTC. It codes for CASSPPGTSGILEQYF. Full variable domain (rest looked up from reference TRBV5-6 and TRBJ2-7): DAGVTQSPTHLIKTRGQQVTLRCSPKSGHDTVSWYQQALGQGPQFIFQYYEEEERQRGNFPDRFSGHQFPNYSSELNVNALLLGDSALYLCASSPPGTSGILEQYFGPGTRLTVT.

In this sample, this clone turned up once. This chain connects TRBV12-2 to TRBJ1-1. TRBV12-2 is a listed pseudogene. The CDR3 runs to 16 residues. In DNA, the CDR3 is TGTGCAAGTCGCTTAAAGGCACCTAAGGTGAACACTGAAGCTTTCTTT. Its protein product is CASRLKAPKVNTEAFF.

V gene TRBV18 combines with J gene TRBJ2-1; 13 positions match TRBD2. Germline V CDR1 and CDR2: KGHSH, LQKENI. V was clipped by 5 bases and J by 8 bases; unmatched bases: 6. The CDR3 sequence is 15 residues long. As DNA, the CDR3 is TGTGCCAGCTCAGGGACTAGCGGGATGGTCGATGAGCAGTTCTTC. It translates to CASSGTSGMVDEQFF.